This T cell receptor beta chain was sequenced during a study of blood T cells in healthy people across ages. The V and J ends lost 5 bases and 6 bases, in that order; junction bases with no gene match: 9. The length of the CDR3 is 15 residues. CDR1 and CDR2 (germline): MNHNS, SASEGT. The total RNA that was extracted per sample amounted to at least 5 micrograms. Notes on the study in general: Changes seen in expanded clonotypes were possibly confounded by donor CMV status left unknown.

This clonotype showed up just a few times. The antigen remains undetermined. Alongside a J-beta primer mix, a sample-barcoded 5' primer served in a second PCR lasting about 7 to 11 cycles. Each cDNA molecule was tagged by a template-switch adaptor with 12 random nucleotides. CDR3-containing paired-end reads numbering at least 2.5 million came from each sample. TCRdb re-called the 5' RACE reads with MiXCR, one entry per CDR3 protein. The sample has about 1.5 million distinct CDR3 sequences; around 42% are singletons. The rearrangement joins TRBV6-1 to TRBJ2-1; 8 bases are a match to TRBD2. The specimen was blood. The clonotype was recovered from a woman in her late teens or twenties in good health. DNA of the CDR3: TGTGCCAGCAGTCAGGCCAGCGGGAGTCGCAATGAGCAGTTCTTC. Protein product: CASSQASGSRNEQFF.